This T cell receptor beta chain was documented in a study of cytomegalovirus exposure and HLA in healthy donors. It was with 60 Vbeta and 13 Jbeta primers that the PCR ran. Measured with immunoSEQ multiplex PCR; TCRdb has only the in-frame clones, and not every one. The sample consists of 70,000 to 95,000 clones, approximately 65% of them appearing once. Details on this clone: Its antigen remains unidentified.

Findings and limits, study-wide: Being productive about 87% or about 30% of the time was typical of most TCR beta V segments in an earlier analysis.

The source material was PBMCs. The receptor was derived from a woman in her twenties or thirties in good health and CMV-seropositive.

The CDR3 DNA follows: TGCGCCAGCAGCTTGGATCTGTCCTCCTACGAGCAGTACTTC. Its translation is CASSLDLSSYEQYF. The chain employs TRBV5-1 and TRBJ2-7; D is ambiguous. The germline V gene encodes CDR1 SGHRS and CDR2 YFSETQ. The CDR3 is 14 residues long. V lost 0 bases, J lost 0 bases, and 7 bases lay in between.